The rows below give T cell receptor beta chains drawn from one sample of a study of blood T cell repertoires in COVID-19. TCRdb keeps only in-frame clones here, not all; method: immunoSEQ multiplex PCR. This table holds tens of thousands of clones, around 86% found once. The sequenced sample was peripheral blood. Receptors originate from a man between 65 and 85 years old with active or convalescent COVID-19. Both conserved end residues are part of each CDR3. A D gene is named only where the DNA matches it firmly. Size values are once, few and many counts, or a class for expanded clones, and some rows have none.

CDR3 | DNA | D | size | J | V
CASKPGQLTAGANVLTF | TGTGCCAGCAAACCGGGACAACTAACGGCTGGGGCCAACGTCCTGACTTTC | . | . | TRBJ2-6 | TRBV19
CASSQRGTGGIQPQHF | TGCGCCAGCAGCCAAAGAGGGACAGGGGGTATTCAGCCCCAGCATTTT | TRBD1 | . | TRBJ1-5 | TRBV4-1
CASSDVSSGTSYEQYF | TGTGCCAGCAGCGATGTTTCTAGCGGGACTTCCTACGAGCAGTACTTC | TRBD2 | few | TRBJ2-7 | TRBV13
CASSPPGTAANYGYTF | TGTGCCAGCAGCCCGCCAGGGACAGCCGCTAACTATGGCTACACCTTC | TRBD1 | . | TRBJ1-2 | TRBV5-6
CASSLSRGISPLHF | TGTGCCAGCAGCTTAAGCAGGGGGATTTCACCCCTCCACTTT | TRBD1 | once | TRBJ1-6 | TRBV5-8
CSVGPGTGQETQYF | TGCAGCGTGGGCCCCGGGACAGGGCAAGAGACCCAGTACTTC | TRBD1 | once | TRBJ2-5 | TRBV29-1
CASSPWGMSGRSHNEQFF | TGTGCCAGCAGCCCTTGGGGAATGAGCGGGAGGTCCCACAATGAGCAGTTCTTC | TRBD2 | once | TRBJ2-1 | TRBV3-1/TRBV3-2
CASSRSIGTSGSRGQFF | TGTGCCAGCAGCCGGTCCATCGGGACTAGCGGGAGTCGGGGGCAGTTCTTC | TRBD2 | . | TRBJ2-1 | TRBV7-2
CASSPEATGQETQYF | TGTGCCAGCAGCCCGGAAGCAACGGGGCAAGAGACCCAGTACTTC | . | . | TRBJ2-5 | TRBV3-1/TRBV3-2
CASSLAGGRMETQYF | TGCGCCAGCAGCTTGGCCGGGGGACGAATGGAGACCCAGTACTTC | . | . | TRBJ2-5 | TRBV5-1
CASSLQFSGNTIYF | TGTGCCAGCAGCCTACAGTTTTCTGGAAACACCATATATTTT | . | once | TRBJ1-3 | TRBV6-5
CASSQGVSQYF | TGTGCCAGCAGCCAGGGGGTTTCGCAGTATTTT | TRBD1 | . | TRBJ2-3 | TRBV7-9
CASSPRTGGTEAFF | TGTGCCAGCAGCCCTCGGACAGGGGGCACTGAAGCTTTCTTT | TRBD1 | . | TRBJ1-1 | TRBV9
CASREAEAFF | TGTGCCAGCAGGGAGGCTGAAGCTTTCTTT | . | . | TRBJ1-1 | TRBV2
CASRLWDRGGSYGYTF | TGTGCCAGCAGACTTTGGGACCGGGGGGGTTCGTATGGCTACACCTTC | . | few | TRBJ1-2 | TRBV28
CASTQGNTIYF | TGTGCCAGTACCCAAGGAAACACCATATATTTT | . | once | TRBJ1-3 | TRBV19
CASSLDVRGNYGYTF | TGCGCCAGCAGCTTGGATGTCAGGGGTAACTATGGCTACACCTTC | . | . | TRBJ1-2 | TRBV5-1
CASRASSTDTQYF | TGTGCCAGCAGGGCCTCTAGCACAGATACGCAGTATTTT | . | . | TRBJ2-3 | TRBV6-4
CSSSRTAGETQYF | TGTTCCAGCAGTAGGACGGCGGGAGAGACCCAGTACTTC | . | . | TRBJ2-5 | TRBV12-3/TRBV12-4
CASSHSGQDTDTQYF | TGCGCCAGCAGCCACTCGGGACAGGATACAGATACGCAGTATTTT | TRBD1 | . | TRBJ2-3 | TRBV4-1
CASSIAGWTGPYGYTF | TGTGCCAGTAGTATAGCGGGATGGACGGGCCCGTATGGCTACACCTTC | . | . | TRBJ1-2 | TRBV19
CASSLDGGTNTGELFF | TGCGCCAGCAGCTTGGATGGCGGAACGAACACCGGGGAGCTGTTTTTT | . | . | TRBJ2-2 | TRBV5-1
CASSSYISGRSQGYTF | TGTGCCAGCAGCTCATATATATCGGGAAGATCGCAGGGCTACACCTTC | . | . | TRBJ1-2 | TRBV11-2
CASSIVGALSNQPQHF | TGTGCCAGTAGTATAGTAGGGGCGCTTAGCAATCAGCCCCAGCATTTT | . | . | TRBJ1-5 | TRBV19
CATSAQVLSASANEQFF | TGTGCCACCAGCGCCCAAGTTCTGTCTGCTAGCGCCAATGAGCAGTTCTTC | . | . | TRBJ2-1 | TRBV15
CASSPIARQRSGSEQFF | TGTGCCAGCAGTCCCATCGCCCGACAGAGATCAGGGTCAGAGCAGTTCTTC | . | . | TRBJ2-1 | TRBV27
CASCAGASKPQHF | TGTGCCAGCTGCGCGGGCGCTTCGAAGCCCCAGCATTTT | . | . | TRBJ1-5 | TRBV28
CASSQDRGRRQYF | TGTGCCAGCAGCCAGGACAGGGGGCGAAGACAGTACTTC | TRBD1 | . | TRBJ2-7 | TRBV3-1/TRBV3-2
CAWIGTSGRTATGELFF | TGTGCCTGGATAGGGACTAGCGGGAGAACGGCCACCGGGGAGCTGTTTTTT | TRBD2 | once | TRBJ2-2 | TRBV30